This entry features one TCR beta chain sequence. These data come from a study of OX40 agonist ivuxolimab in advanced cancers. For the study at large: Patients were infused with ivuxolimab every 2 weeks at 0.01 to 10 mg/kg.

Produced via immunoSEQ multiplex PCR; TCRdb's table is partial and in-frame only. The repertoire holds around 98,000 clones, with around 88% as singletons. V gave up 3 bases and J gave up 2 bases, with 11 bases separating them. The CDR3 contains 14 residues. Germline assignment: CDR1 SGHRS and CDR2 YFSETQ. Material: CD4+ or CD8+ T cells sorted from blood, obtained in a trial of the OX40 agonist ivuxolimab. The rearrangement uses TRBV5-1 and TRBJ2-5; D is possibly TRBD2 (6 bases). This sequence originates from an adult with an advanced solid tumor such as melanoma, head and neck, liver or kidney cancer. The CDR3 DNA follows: TGCGCCAGCAGCTCCGGTGCGGGGCAAGAGACCCAGTACTTC. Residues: CASSSGAGQETQYF. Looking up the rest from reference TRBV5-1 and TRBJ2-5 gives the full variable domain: KAGVTQTPRYLIKTRGQQVTLSCSPISGHRSVSWYQQTPGQGLQFLFEYFSETQRNKGNFPGRFSGRQFSNSRSEMNVSTLELGDSALYLCASSSGAGQETQYFGPGTRLLVL.